Sequencing of this T cell receptor beta chain was carried out in a study of Graves' ophthalmopathy and Graves' hyperthyroidism. This CDR3 is 14 amino acids long. The V and J ends lost 8 bases and 1 base respectively, with 11 bases between them. The germline CDR1 and CDR2 sequences are MGHDK and SYGVNS. Establishment of the diagnosis relied upon clinical symptoms, serum thyroxine, TRAb, thyroid ultrasound and orbital computed tomography. Amplification from RNA transcripts yielded the TCR beta CDR3 regions. An initial RT-PCR round employing HTBI primers preceded a second-round multiplex PCR. In TCRdb, the multiplex PCR reads were re-called with MiXCR into one record per CDR3 protein. The sample yields hundreds of thousands of distinct CDR3 sequences, 35% to 50% seen once. This clonotype was counted only a few times.

This receptor was taken from an adult man with Graves' ophthalmopathy. The rearrangement uses TRBV25-1 and TRBJ2-2; D ambiguous. The sequenced sample was peripheral blood. CDR3 amino acids: CASCMVRNTGELFF. The DNA of the CDR3 is TGTGCCAGCTGTATGGTTCGGAACACCGGGGAGCTGTTTTTT.